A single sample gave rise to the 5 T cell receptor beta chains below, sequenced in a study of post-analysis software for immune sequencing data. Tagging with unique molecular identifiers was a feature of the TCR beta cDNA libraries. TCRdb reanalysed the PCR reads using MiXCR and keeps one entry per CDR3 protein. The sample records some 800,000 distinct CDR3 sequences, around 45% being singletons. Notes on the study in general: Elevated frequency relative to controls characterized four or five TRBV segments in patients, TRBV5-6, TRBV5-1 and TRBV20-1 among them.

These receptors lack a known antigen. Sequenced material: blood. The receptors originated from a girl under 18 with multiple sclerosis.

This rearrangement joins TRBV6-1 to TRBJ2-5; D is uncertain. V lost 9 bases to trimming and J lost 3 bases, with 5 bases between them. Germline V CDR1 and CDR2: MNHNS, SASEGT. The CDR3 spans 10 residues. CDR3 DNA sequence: TGTGCCAGATACGAAGAGACCCAGTACTTC. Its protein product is CARYEETQYF.

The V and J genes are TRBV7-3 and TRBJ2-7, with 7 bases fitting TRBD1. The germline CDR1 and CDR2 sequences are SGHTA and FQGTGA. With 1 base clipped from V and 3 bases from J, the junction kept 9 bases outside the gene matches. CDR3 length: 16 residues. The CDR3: CASSLKRARGYYEQYF. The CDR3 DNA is TGTGCCAGCAGCTTAAAAAGGGCCAGGGGGTACTACGAGCAGTACTTC.

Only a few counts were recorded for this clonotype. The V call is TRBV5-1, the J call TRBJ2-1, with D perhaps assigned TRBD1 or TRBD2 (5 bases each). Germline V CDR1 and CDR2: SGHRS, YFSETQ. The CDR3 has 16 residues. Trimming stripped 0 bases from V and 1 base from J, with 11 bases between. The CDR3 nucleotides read TGCGCCAGCAGCTTGGTGGGGGTAGGGTCCTACAATGAGCAGTTCTTC. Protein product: CASSLVGVGSYNEQFF.

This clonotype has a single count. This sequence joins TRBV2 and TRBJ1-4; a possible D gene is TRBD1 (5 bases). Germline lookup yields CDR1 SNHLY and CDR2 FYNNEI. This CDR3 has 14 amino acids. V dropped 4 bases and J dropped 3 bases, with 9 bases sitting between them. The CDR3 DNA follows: TGTGCCAGCAGTGTCTGGGGGGCTAATGAAAAACTGTTTTTT. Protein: CASSVWGANEKLFF.

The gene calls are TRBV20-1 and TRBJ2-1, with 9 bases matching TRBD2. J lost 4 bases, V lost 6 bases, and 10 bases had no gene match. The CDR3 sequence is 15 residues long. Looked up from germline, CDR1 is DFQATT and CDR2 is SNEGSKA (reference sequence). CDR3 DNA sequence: TGCAGTGCCTCACGCCAGCGGGAGGATTACAATGAGCAGTTCTTC. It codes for CSASRQREDYNEQFF.